This is a list of T cell receptor beta chains from one sample in a study of PD-1 and CTLA-4 blockade in melanoma. Profiled with immunoSEQ multiplex PCR; TCRdb holds only in-frame clones, not every one. The repertoire has 25,000 to 30,000 clones, 70% to 90% of them found once; the top ten carry about 8.1%. Specimen: CD8+ T cells from peripheral blood, collected before anti-PD-1 treatment. These receptor sequences come from a human donor with melanoma. The conserved cysteine and the conserved F or W are not part of the CDR3 here.

TRBV19	ASSISWGLNTEAF
TRBV6-5	ASSYFQGDDGYGYT
TRBV9	ASSEGTVSSYNEQF
TRBV27	ASSPNTLPYEQY
TRBV10-3	AIMGGSSTEAF
TRBV6-5	ASSLGRGGNIQY
TRBV13	ASSLGHPGQGVHEQY
TRBV4-2	ASSQEESDNSPLH
TRBV10-3	AISEEDREDEKLF
TRBV4-2	ASSQEGVGGGYQETQY
TRBV18	ASSPGHSYEQY
TRBV7-8	ASSFRRTGGHEKLF
TRBV6-6	ASSLTANYGYT